This paragraph reports one T cell receptor beta chain. Its target is not known. This sample is drawn from a study of blood T cells in healthy people across ages. Study-level points and caveats: Observed TCR beta diversity per million T cells went down as age went up. This fall followed a roughly linear course with age. One million T cells yielded diversity estimates that were considered underestimates.

A sample-barcoded 5' primer and a J-beta primer mix were used in a second PCR of roughly 6 to 11 cycles. At least 2.5 million CDR3-containing paired-end reads were obtained per sample. MiXCR, run by TCRdb on the 5' RACE reads, gives a single entry per CDR3 protein. The sample carries 950,000 to 1,200,000 distinct CDR3 sequences, more than 30% recorded once. The CDR3 has 13 amino acids. Germline V gene lookup returns CDR1 MNHEY and CDR2 SVGAGI. V was pared by 7 bases and J by 8 bases, with 14 bases between. It was about 9.4 milliliters of peripheral blood that were drawn from each donor. The sequenced sample consisted of blood. This receptor was obtained from a man aged 18 to 29 in good health. The genes are TRBV6-5 and TRBJ1-4, with D maybe TRBD1 (5 bases). The CDR3 coding sequence is TGTGCCAGCAACGGCCGGGGGGAAGAAAAACTGTTTTTT. It specifies CASNGRGEEKLFF.